These T cell receptor beta chains were read from a single sample in a study of blood T cell repertoires in COVID-19. TCRdb's copy holds only in-frame clones and misses some; the assay was immunoSEQ multiplex PCR. The sample contains about 280,000 clones, roughly 89% of which appear only once. The specimen sequenced was PBMCs or T cells enriched from blood (not recorded which). The source of these receptors is a woman aged 40 to 55 who had recovered from COVID-19. Both conserved end residues are part of each CDR3. The order of the fields is clone size, D gene, V gene, CDR3 protein. D genes are given only for firm matches. Rows give clone size only sometimes, using once, few, many, or a class for an expanded clone.

NA | TRBD1 | TRBV24-1 | CATSESSRDRTHEQYF
NA | TRBD2 | TRBV7-2 | CASSLGLAVEQFF
NA | TRBD1 | TRBV2 | CASSILARGQGDEQYF
NA | NA | TRBV13 | CASSFGSSNEQYF
NA | TRBD1 | TRBV25-1 | CASSELPGGRSGANVLTF
NA | TRBD1 | TRBV23-1 | CASSPGTGGSGLFSGNTIYF
once | TRBD1 | TRBV5-6 | CASSFKGALETQYF
NA | NA | TRBV18 | CASSPPGTGTDGYTF
NA | NA | TRBV5-1 | CASSLTWGPSTNEQFF
NA | NA | TRBV10-1 | CASSREPYNEQFF
NA | TRBD1 | TRBV5-7 | CASGGSGGRTEAFF
NA | NA | TRBV27 | CASREYTGSVNTEAFF
NA | NA | TRBV28 | CASSFGNYGYTF
NA | TRBD1 | TRBV5-1 | CASRPGQQETQYF
NA | TRBD1 | TRBV28 | CASGGLGQGASGANVLTF
once | NA | TRBV5-6 | CASAGTTRFSYNEQFF
NA | NA | TRBV18 | CASSWGPGTDTQYF
NA | NA | TRBV12-3/TRBV12-4 | CASNIGLGNTIYF
NA | NA | TRBV6-2/TRBV6-3 | CASSHPGRDRHTDTQYF
NA | NA | TRBV12-3/TRBV12-4 | CASSAGFSDEQFF
NA | TRBD2 | TRBV20-1 | CSASPATSGRRETQYF
NA | TRBD2 | TRBV5-1 | CASSRTSGERTDTQYF
NA | NA | TRBV2 | CASSDRSYEKLFF
NA | NA | TRBV24-1 | CATSDLGGITGELFF
NA | NA | TRBV11-2 | CASSLHQTATEAFF
NA | NA | TRBV7-2 | CASSTYVFYEQYF
NA | TRBD2 | TRBV5-1 | CASSSGLAGAGEQFF
few | TRBD2 | TRBV24-1 | CATSDPTLAGSYNEQFF
NA | NA | TRBV11-2 | CASREEGFEQFF
NA | TRBD2 | TRBV7-2 | CASRMTSIPSSYEQYF
NA | NA | TRBV19 | CASRGGEGSGANVLTF
NA | TRBD1 | TRBV6-5 | CASRGQGAPGELFF
NA | TRBD1 | TRBV24-1 | CATSDETGETQYF
NA | NA | TRBV12-2 | CASRLVSGLAGEGNTGELFF
NA | TRBD1 | TRBV28 | CASSESTGVGTEAFF
NA | NA | TRBV24-1 | CATSDLQTSSYNEQFF
NA | TRBD2 | TRBV7-3 | CASSLGLAGGPDTQYF
NA | TRBD1 | TRBV23-1 | CAGRGKDRDPHEQYF
NA | NA | TRBV3-1/TRBV3-2 | CASSQDRGGGGYGYTF
once | TRBD1 | TRBV2 | CASSPGQIYGYTF
NA | NA | TRBV18 | CASSPGEGSNNEQFF
NA | NA | TRBV27 | CASSPYKEINQYNEQFF
NA | NA | TRBV18 | CASSPTAPGGNQPQHF
few | TRBD1 | TRBV4-3 | CASSQAAGAPGGDTQYF
NA | NA | TRBV28 | CASRKRPQETQYF
NA | TRBD1 | TRBV10-2 | CAIASGTGGIYEQYF
NA | NA | TRBV29-1 | CSVRGSTRNEQFF
NA | NA | TRBV10-3 | CAISADSYGYTF
NA | TRBD2 | TRBV6-5 | CASSYSGLAGGHEQFF